Listed here is a single T cell receptor beta chain. This record belongs to a study of blood T cell repertoires in COVID-19. Some clones are missing from TCRdb's copy, which holds only in-frame ones; the method was immunoSEQ multiplex PCR. The table lists some 50,000 clones, 85% to 90% of them singletons. This CDR3 comprises 16 residues. CDR1 LNHDA and CDR2 SQIVND come from the germline V gene (reference sequence). The V segment lost 2 bases and the J segment 0 bases; nucleotides outside the gene matches: 4. This clonotype was obtained from a human donor in a cohort sampled during active COVID-19. The specimen was peripheral blood. This chain uses TRBV19 with TRBJ2-7; 10 positions agree with TRBD2. DNA for the CDR3: TGTGCCAGTAGTATAAGCCTAGCGGGGGACTCCTACGAGCAGTACTTC. Amino acid sequence: CASSISLAGDSYEQYF.